This T cell receptor (beta chain) was identified in a study of blood T cell repertoires in COVID-19 (TCRdb year 2020). Turning to the overall study: Samples from collaborators originated in the United States, Italy and Spain and spanned both the acute and convalescent phases of COVID-19. The prospective study material was composed of cDNA or gDNA derived from T cells, B-cell-depleted T cells, or PBMCs. Subjects who had been exposed to COVID-19, were actively infected with it, or had recovered from it provided the deeply sampled blood TCRbeta repertoires that made up the dataset. The repertoires were released in a freely available public database intended as a resource for research on the immune response to SARS-CoV-2. The samples were drawn from the first 160 participants of the ongoing ImmuneRACE study and from 1,254 subjects provided by 6 global collaborators. Nearly every sample came with metadata listing a de-identified subject ID, COVID-19 status, age in years and sex. Where HLA class I and class II types were available, the types were taken from metadata supplied by the sample provider, not from assay-based typing.

With regard to this clone: It has no known antigen specificity. Nothing much larger sits one base from this clone, and base qualities are not available.

What the study reported, not specific to this receptor: Clinical and demographic metadata were provided uncurated, with the amount varying by source and participant.

The CDR3 holds 15 amino acids from the cysteine to the phenylalanine. Left in the record is the CDR3 DNA by itself, 45 bases read in frame from the first base. V drops 2 bases and J drops 2 bases, leaving 11 bases in between. CDR1 and CDR2, looked up from the germline V gene (reference sequence), are MNHEY and SMNVEV. The immunoSEQ Assay, a bias-controlled multiplex PCR, was used to amplify TCRbeta CDR3 regions from genomic DNA. Under the source paper's analysis protocol: The number of nucleated cells in each sample was estimated by amplification of reference gene primers within the assay. Sequence reads were collapsed and filtered to measure the absolute abundance of every unique TCRbeta CDR3 rearrangement. For each sample, productive Simpson clonality was calculated as the square root of Simpson's diversity index across productive rearrangements. The table was pulled from immuneACCESS by TCRdb, which kept in-frame rearrangements only. Such tables lose some clones; where checked, under half of the loss comes from unresolved V genes, and the rest has no known cause. That table supplies the V and J calls and clone size; D and trimming were determined from the DNA. Present in this sample are tens of thousands of clones, about two thirds of which were seen just once. More than 4.5% of the sample lies in the top ten.

One collaborating source in Seattle enrolled patients during active infection and followed them longitudinally through the course of disease. Whole blood was collected in K2EDTA tubes by collaborating institutions according to the institutions' own protocols. For TCRbeta analysis, collaborators shipped samples as frozen whole blood, isolated PBMCs, or DNA extracted from either of those sample types. The chain couples TRBV27 to TRBJ2-3; the best D guess is TRBD2, with 6 bases matching. The clonotype originates from a woman in her 70s with COVID-19, enrolled during active disease. Sequenced material: peripheral blood. The CDR3 protein sequence reads: CASSLAAGNTDTQYF. The nucleotide sequence is TGTGCCAGCAGTTTAGCGGCGGGGAACACAGATACGCAGTATTTT.